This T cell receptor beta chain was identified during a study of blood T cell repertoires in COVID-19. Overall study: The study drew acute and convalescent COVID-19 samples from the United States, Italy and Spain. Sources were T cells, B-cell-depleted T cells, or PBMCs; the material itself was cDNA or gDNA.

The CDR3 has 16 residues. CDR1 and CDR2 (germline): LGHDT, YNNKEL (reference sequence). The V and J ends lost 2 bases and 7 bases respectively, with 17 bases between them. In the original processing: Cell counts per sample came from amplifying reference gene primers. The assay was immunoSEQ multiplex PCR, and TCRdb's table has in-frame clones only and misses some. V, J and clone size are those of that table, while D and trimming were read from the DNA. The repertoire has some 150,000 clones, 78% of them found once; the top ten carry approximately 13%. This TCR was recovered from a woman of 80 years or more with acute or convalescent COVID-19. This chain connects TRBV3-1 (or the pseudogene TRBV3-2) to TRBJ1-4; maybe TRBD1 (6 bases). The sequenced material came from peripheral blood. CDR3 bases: TGTGCCAGCAGCCAACAGACAGGCGGCAGGGGTGAAAAACTGTTTTTT. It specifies CASSQQTGGRGEKLFF.